A single sample is the source of the 19 T cell receptor beta chains below, sequenced in a study of early T cells in non-severe SARS-CoV-2 infection. Each CDR3 protein is one row after TCRdb ran MiXCR on the 5' RACE reads. The sample has about 27,000 distinct CDR3 sequences; roughly 3% are singletons. Sequenced material: whole blood. The receptors come from an adult who was a healthcare worker with PCR-confirmed SARS-CoV-2 infection or an uninfected control (not recorded which).

This clonotype has ten or more counts. This chain uses TRBV7-3 with TRBJ2-2; D is ambiguous. Germline V lookup: CDR1 SGHTA, CDR2 FQGTGA. V lost 5 bases to trimming and J lost 6 bases, with 10 bases between them. There are 13 residues in the CDR3. CDR3 sequence (DNA): TGTGCCAGCAGCCAAAGGGCTCCCGGGGAGCTGTTTTTT. This translates into CASSQRAPGELFF.

This clonotype was observed at least ten times. The chain uses TRBV7-9 and TRBJ2-1; unclear D gene. This CDR3 has 15 amino acids. V was trimmed by 2 bases and J by 2 bases, leaving 10 bases between them. The V gene's germline CDR1 is SEHNR and CDR2 FQNEAQ (reference sequence). CDR3: CASSLSAVTYNEQFF. CDR3 coding DNA: TGTGCCAGCAGCTTATCAGCTGTTACCTACAATGAGCAGTTCTTC.

This clonotype was recorded at least ten times. J is TRBJ2-7 and V is TRBV2; 8 nucleotides align to TRBD1. CDR3 size: 15 residues. From germline, CDR1 is SNHLY and CDR2 FYNNEI. With V trimmed by 5 bases and J by 3 bases, 9 bases remained unmatched. The DNA for the CDR3 is TGTGCCAGCAGTCCAGGGGGCCCGTTGGTCTACGAGCAGTACGTC. The encoded protein is CASSPGGPLVYEQYV.

This clonotype showed up many times. The rearrangement uses TRBV3-1 and TRBJ1-5; 7 bases are shared with TRBD1. Looked up from germline, CDR1 is LGHDT and CDR2 is YNNKEL (reference sequence). There are 16 residues in the CDR3. Trimming took 1 base from V and 1 from J; bases not matched to a gene: 4. CDR3 sequence reads: CASSQGETGSNQPQHF. In nucleotides, the CDR3 is TGTGCCAGCAGCCAAGGGGAGACAGGGAGCAATCAGCCCCAGCATTTT.

This clonotype was seen many times. The chain couples TRBV18 to TRBJ1-5; 7 bases are shared with TRBD1. J gave up 5 bases and V 2 bases, and 9 bases lay outside the gene matches. CDR3 size: 16 residues. The germline CDR1 and CDR2 sequences are KGHSH and LQKENI. The CDR3 sequence: CASSPGTVLVDQPQHF. CDR3 in DNA: TGTGCCAGCTCACCAGGGACAGTGCTGGTGGATCAGCCCCAGCATTTT.

The J gene is TRBJ1-4, the V gene TRBV5-1; D is possibly TRBD1 (5 bases). This CDR3 has 14 residues. The ends were cut back, 2 bases at V and 4 bases at J, with 9 bases in the middle. The germline V gene encodes CDR1 SGHRS and CDR2 YFSETQ. The CDR3, as DNA: TGCGCCAGCAGCTTACGGCAGGGTAATGAAAAACTGTTTTTT. As protein: CASSLRQGNEKLFF.

The chain carries TRBV10-1 and TRBJ1-1; D is perhaps TRBD1 (6 bases). V was pared by 3 bases and J by 1 base, with 12 bases between. CDR1 WNHNN and CDR2 SYGVQD come from the germline V gene (reference sequence). This CDR3 region has 15 residues. The CDR3 loop is CASSDSGGQNTEAFF. CDR3 coding DNA: TGCGCCAGCAGTGACTCCGGGGGACAGAACACTGAAGCTTTCTTT.

This clonotype occurred a few times. The chain recombines TRBV5-4 with TRBJ2-2, with TRBD1 matching 11 bases. The germline V gene has CDR1 SGHNT and CDR2 YYREEE (reference sequence). V lost 2 bases, J lost 4 bases, and 1 base stayed unmatched. This CDR3 has 15 amino acids. The CDR3 spells CASSFGTGGTGELFF. CDR3 DNA: TGTGCCAGCAGCTTTGGGACAGGGGGCACCGGGGAGCTGTTTTTT.

This clonotype was found many times. The chain carries TRBV18 and TRBJ2-5, with 9 bases lining up with TRBD2. Germline assignment: CDR1 KGHSH and CDR2 LQKENI. The CDR3 contains 13 residues. V lost 2 bases, J lost 5 bases, and 0 bases stayed unmatched. The CDR3 region has the DNA TGTGCCAGCTCACCAACTAGCGGGGAGACCCAGTACTTC. As protein: CASSPTSGETQYF. Looking up the rest from reference TRBV18 and TRBJ2-5 gives the full variable domain: NAGVMQNPRHLVRRRGQEARLRCSPMKGHSHVYWYRQLPEEGLKFMVYLQKENIIDESGMPKERFSAEFPKEGPSILRIQQVVRGDSAAYFCASSPTSGETQYFGPGTRLLVL.

This clonotype was seen at least ten times. V and J are TRBV7-3 and TRBJ2-7; 8 bases align to TRBD2. The CDR3 runs 17 residues. V shed 5 bases, J shed 0 bases, and the junction held 12 bases outside the gene matches. Germline assignment: CDR1 SGHTA and CDR2 FQGTGA. CDR3 DNA sequence: TGTGCCAGCAGCCCCATCAGCCAACTAGCGGACTCCTACGAGCAGTACGTC. Its protein product is CASSPISQLADSYEQYV.

In the case of this clonotype: A much larger clone differs by one base, so this may be a read error. The gene calls are TRBV18 and TRBJ2-2; 11 nucleotides line up with TRBD2. This CDR3 has 15 residues. Germline-derived CDR1 and CDR2 are KGHSH and LQKENI. The CDR3: CVSSPGLAVTGELFF. As DNA, the CDR3 is TGTGTCAGCTCACCGGGACTAGCGGTCACCGGGGAGCTGTTTTTT.

This clonotype was seen at least ten times. V and J are TRBV7-9 and TRBJ2-3; 9 nucleotides align to TRBD2. CDR3 length: 15 amino acids. With V trimmed by 8 bases and J by 4 bases, 10 bases remained unmatched. Germline CDR1 SEHNR, CDR2 FQNEAQ (reference sequence). CDR3 region: CASAGGPSGPDTQYF. In DNA, the CDR3 is TGTGCCAGCGCGGGGGGGCCGTCTGGGCCAGATACGCAGTATTTT.

This clonotype was picked up many times. V gene TRBV5-1 combines with J gene TRBJ1-4; tentative D call: TRBD1 (5 bases). Germline V gene lookup returns CDR1 SGHRS and CDR2 YFSETQ. The CDR3 spans 14 residues. Trimming took off 1 base at V and 6 bases at J, with 10 bases between the two ends. The CDR3 reads CASSLRGGDEKLFF. In DNA form, the CDR3 reads TGCGCCAGCAGCTTGCGGGGAGGGGATGAAAAACTGTTTTTT.

By its share, this clonotype is medium-sized. The chain recombines TRBV5-1 with TRBJ2-7; 8 nucleotides line up with TRBD1. V shed 0 bases, J shed 5 bases, and the junction held 1 base outside the gene matches. The CDR3 totals 13 residues. CDR1 and CDR2 (germline): SGHRS, YFSETQ. The CDR3 loop is CASSLGQGHEQYV. CDR3 bases: TGCGCCAGCAGCTTGGGACAGGGGCACGAGCAGTACGTC.

This clonotype was detected many times. The chain couples TRBV7-8 to TRBJ1-1; no firm D call. The CDR3 length is 13 residues. From germline, CDR1 is SGHVS and CDR2 FQNEAQ. V gave up 5 bases and J gave up 0 bases, with 7 bases separating them. The CDR3 DNA reads TGTGCCAGCAGCACCTTCGTGAACACTGAAGCTTTCTTT. It yields the protein CASSTFVNTEAFF.

This clonotype was counted at least ten times. The chain couples TRBV12-3 or TRBV12-4 to TRBJ1-2; no firm D call. Deletions cut 1 base from V and 4 bases from J, with 10 bases between. CDR3 length equals 14 residues. The CDR3 DNA follows: TGTGCCAGCAGTTTAGGTTCGGGGTCCTATGGCTACACCTTC. It yields the protein CASSLGSGSYGYTF.

This clonotype was seen many times. The genes are TRBV2 and TRBJ1-5; 9 bases align to TRBD1. The CDR3 is 16 amino acids. Germline V gene lookup returns CDR1 SNHLY and CDR2 FYNNEI. J gave up 3 bases and V 6 bases, and 9 bases lay outside the gene matches. CDR3 region: CASRDTGGANNQPQHF. The CDR3 bases are TGTGCCAGCAGGGATACAGGGGGCGCGAACAATCAGCCCCAGCATTTT.

This clonotype was recorded many times. The chain has TRBV7-9 and TRBJ2-7; TRBD2 is a possible D gene (5 bases). This CDR3 spans 14 amino acids. Trimming pared 0 bases from V and 6 bases from J, leaving 12 bases between. The germline V gene has CDR1 SEHNR and CDR2 FQNEAQ (reference sequence). This CDR3 reads CASSLAEGSGEQYV. CDR3 bases: TGTGCCAGCAGCTTAGCAGAGGGCTCCGGCGAGCAGTACGTC.

This clonotype has at least ten counts. The chain uses TRBV7-2 and TRBJ2-1; D is unresolved. Trimming pared 4 bases from V and 10 bases from J, leaving 8 bases between. Per germline, CDR1 SGHTA and CDR2 FQGNSA. This CDR3 is built from 11 residues. This chain's CDR3 is CASSSVSEQFF. In DNA, the CDR3 is TGTGCCAGCAGCTCCGTTTCAGAGCAGTTCTTC.